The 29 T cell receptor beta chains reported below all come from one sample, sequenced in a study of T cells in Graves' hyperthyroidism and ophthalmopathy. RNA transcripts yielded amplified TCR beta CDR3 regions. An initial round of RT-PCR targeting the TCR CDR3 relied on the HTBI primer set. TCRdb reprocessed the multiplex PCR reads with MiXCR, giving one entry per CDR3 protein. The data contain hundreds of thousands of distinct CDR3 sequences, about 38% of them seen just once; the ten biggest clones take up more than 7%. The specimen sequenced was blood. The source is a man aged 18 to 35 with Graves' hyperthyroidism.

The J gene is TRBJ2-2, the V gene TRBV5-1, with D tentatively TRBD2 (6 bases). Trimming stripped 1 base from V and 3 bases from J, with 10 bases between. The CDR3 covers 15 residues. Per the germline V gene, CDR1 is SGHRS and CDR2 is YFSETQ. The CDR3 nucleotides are TGCGCCAGCAGCTTGTGGGGGGACGACACCGGGGAGCTGTTTTTT. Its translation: CASSLWGDDTGELFF.

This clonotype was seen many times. CDR3 bases: TGCGCCAGCAGCTTACACGGGAGTGTCTACGAGCAGTACTTC. Protein sequence: CASSLHGSVYEQYF. V gene TRBV5-1 combines with J gene TRBJ2-7, with D possibly TRBD2 on 6 matching bases. The CDR3 sequence is 14 residues long. V lost 2 bases and J 3 bases, leaving 12 bases between the germline ends. Looked up from germline, CDR1 is SGHRS and CDR2 is YFSETQ.

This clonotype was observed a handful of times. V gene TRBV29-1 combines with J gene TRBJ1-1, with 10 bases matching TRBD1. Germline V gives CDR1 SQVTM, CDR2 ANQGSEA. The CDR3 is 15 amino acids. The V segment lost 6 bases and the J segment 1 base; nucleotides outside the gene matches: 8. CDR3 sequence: CSVAGGDRGNTEAFF. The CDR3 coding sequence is TGCAGCGTCGCCGGGGGGGACAGGGGGAACACTGAAGCTTTCTTT.

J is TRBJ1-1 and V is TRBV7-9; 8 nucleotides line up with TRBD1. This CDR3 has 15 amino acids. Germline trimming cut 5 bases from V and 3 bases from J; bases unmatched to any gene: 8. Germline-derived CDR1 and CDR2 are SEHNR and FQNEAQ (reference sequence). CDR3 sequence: CASSPGQTGDTEAFF. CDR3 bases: TGTGCCAGCAGCCCAGGACAGACAGGGGACACTGAAGCTTTCTTT.

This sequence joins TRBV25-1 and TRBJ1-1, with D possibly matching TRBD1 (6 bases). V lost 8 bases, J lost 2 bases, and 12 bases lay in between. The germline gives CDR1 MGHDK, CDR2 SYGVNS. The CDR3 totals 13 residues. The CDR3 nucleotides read TGTGCCAGCTACCCGACAGGCAACACTGAAGCTTTCTTT. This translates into CASYPTGNTEAFF.

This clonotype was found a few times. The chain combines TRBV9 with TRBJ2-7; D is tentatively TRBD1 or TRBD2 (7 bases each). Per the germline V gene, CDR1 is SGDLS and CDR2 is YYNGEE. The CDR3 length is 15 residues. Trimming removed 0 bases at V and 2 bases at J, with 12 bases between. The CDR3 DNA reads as TGTGCCAGCAGCGTAGGAGCGGGGACAGCCTACGAGCAGTACTTC. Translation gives CASSVGAGTAYEQYF. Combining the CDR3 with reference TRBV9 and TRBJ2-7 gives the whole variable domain DSGVTQTPKHLITATGQRVTLRCSPRSGDLSVYWYQQSLDQGLQFLIQYYNGEERAKGNILERFSAQQFPDLHSELNLSSLELGDSALYFCASSVGAGTAYEQYFGPGTRLTVT.

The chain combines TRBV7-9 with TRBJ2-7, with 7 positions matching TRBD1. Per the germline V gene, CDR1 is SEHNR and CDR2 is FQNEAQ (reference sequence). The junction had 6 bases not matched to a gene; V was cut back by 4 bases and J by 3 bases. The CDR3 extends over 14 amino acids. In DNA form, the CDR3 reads TGTGCCAGCAGCTCTCCGGGACAGAACTACGAGCAGTACTTC. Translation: CASSSPGQNYEQYF.

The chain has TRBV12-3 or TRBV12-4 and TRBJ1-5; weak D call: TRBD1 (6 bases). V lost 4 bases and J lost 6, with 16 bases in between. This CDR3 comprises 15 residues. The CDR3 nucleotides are TGTGCCAGCAGTTCCGAGGGGGGGGCGGCTCAGCCCCAGCATTTT. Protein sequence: CASSSEGGAAQPQHF.

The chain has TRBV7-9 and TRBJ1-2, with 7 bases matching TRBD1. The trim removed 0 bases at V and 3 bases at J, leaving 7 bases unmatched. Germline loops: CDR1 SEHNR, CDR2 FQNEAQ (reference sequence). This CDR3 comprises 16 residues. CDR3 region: CASSLALGQAYYGYTF. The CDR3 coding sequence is TGTGCCAGCAGCTTAGCCCTTGGACAGGCTTACTATGGCTACACCTTC.

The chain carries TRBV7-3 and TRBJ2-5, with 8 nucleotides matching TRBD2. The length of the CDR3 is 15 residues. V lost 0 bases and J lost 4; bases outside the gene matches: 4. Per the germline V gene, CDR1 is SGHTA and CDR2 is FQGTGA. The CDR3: CASSLTFLAGETQYF. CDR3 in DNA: TGTGCCAGCAGCTTAACGTTCCTAGCGGGAGAGACCCAGTACTTC.

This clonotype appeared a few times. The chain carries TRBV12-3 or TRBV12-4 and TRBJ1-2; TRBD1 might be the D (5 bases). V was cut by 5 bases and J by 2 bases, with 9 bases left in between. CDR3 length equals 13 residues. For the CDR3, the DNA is TGTGCCAGCAGTCCGTGGGGGAACTATGGCTACACCTTC. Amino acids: CASSPWGNYGYTF.

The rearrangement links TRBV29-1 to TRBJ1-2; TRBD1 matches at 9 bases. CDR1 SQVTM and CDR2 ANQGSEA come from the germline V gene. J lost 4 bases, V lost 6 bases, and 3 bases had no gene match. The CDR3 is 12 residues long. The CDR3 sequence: CSVGTGLYGYTF. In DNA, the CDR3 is TGCAGCGTCGGGACAGGGCTCTATGGCTACACCTTC.

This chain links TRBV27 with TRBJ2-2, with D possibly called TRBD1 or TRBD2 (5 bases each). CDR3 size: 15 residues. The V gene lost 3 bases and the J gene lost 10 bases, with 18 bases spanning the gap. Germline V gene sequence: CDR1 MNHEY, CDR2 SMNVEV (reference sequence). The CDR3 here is CASSFGTASGSELFF. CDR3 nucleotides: TGTGCCAGCAGTTTCGGGACGGCCTCTGGATCGGAGCTGTTTTTT.

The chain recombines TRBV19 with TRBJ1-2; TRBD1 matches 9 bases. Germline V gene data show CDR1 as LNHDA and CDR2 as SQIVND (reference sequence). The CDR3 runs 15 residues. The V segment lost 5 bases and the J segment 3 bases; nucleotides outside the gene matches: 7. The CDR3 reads CASSSTGGRDYGYTF. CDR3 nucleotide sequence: TGTGCCAGTAGTTCAACAGGGGGCCGGGACTATGGCTACACCTTC.

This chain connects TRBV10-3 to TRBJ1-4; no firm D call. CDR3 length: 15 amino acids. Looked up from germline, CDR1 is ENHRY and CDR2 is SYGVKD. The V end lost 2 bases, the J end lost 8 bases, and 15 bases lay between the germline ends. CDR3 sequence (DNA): TGTGCCATCAGTGAGGTAGGGCCCAAAGACGAAAAACTGTTTTTT. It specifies CAISEVGPKDEKLFF.

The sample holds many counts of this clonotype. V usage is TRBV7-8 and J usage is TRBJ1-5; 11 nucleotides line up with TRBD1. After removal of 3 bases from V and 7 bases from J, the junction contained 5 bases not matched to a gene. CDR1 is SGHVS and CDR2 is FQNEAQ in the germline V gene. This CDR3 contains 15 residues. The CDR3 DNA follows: TGTGCCAGCAGCTTCGGACAGGGGGCACGGCAGCCCCAGCATTTT. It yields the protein CASSFGQGARQPQHF.

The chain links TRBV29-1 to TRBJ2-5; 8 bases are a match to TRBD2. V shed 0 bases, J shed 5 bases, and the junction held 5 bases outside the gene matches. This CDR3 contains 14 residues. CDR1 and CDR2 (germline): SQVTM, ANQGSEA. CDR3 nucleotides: TGCAGCGTTGAAGATTATACGGGAGGGGAGACCCAGTACTTC. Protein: CSVEDYTGGETQYF.

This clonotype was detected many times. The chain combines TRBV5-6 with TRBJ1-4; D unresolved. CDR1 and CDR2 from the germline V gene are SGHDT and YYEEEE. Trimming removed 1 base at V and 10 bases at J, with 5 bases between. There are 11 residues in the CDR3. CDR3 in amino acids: CASSLRGKLFF. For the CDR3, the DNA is TGTGCCAGCAGCTTGCGTGGAAAACTGTTTTTT.

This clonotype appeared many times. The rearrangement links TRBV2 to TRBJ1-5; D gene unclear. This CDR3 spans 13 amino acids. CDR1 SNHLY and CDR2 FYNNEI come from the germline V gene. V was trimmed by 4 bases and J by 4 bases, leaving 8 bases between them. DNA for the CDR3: TGTGCCAGCAGTGGCTGGGGAAATCAGCCCCAGCATTTT. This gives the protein CASSGWGNQPQHF.

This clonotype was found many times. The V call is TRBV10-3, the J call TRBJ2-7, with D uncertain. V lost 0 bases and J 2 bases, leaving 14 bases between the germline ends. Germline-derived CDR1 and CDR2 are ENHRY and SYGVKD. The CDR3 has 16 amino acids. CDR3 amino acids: CAISESIPSNAYEQYF. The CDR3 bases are TGTGCCATCAGTGAGTCGATACCGTCGAATGCCTACGAGCAGTACTTC.

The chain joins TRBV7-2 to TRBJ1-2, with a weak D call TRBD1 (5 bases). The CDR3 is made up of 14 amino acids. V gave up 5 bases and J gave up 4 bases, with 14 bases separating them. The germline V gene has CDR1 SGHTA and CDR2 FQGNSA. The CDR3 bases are TGTGCCAGCAGCCCCGCCGCCCAGGGCTATGGCTACACCTTC. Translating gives CASSPAAQGYGYTF.

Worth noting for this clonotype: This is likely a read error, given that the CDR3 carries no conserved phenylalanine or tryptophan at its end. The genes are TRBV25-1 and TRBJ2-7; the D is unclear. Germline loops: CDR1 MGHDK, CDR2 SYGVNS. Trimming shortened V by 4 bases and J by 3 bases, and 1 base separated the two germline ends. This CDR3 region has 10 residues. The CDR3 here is CASSGYEQYM. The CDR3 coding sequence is TGTGCCAGCAGTGGCTACGAGCAGTACATG.

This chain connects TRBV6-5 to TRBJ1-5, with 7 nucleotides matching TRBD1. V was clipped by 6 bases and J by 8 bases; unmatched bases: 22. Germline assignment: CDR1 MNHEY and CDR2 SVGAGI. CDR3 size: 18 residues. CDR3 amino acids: CASSLMGEIQGRIKPQHF. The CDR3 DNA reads TGTGCCAGCAGCTTAATGGGGGAAATACAGGGGAGGATTAAGCCCCAGCATTTT.

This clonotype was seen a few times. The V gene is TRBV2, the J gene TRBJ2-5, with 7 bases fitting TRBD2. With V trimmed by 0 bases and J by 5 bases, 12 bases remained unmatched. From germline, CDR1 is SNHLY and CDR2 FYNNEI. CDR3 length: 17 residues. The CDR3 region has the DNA TGTGCCAGCAGTGAAGCGCTTAAGCTGGGGGGGAGCGAGACCCAGTACTTC. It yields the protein CASSEALKLGGSETQYF.

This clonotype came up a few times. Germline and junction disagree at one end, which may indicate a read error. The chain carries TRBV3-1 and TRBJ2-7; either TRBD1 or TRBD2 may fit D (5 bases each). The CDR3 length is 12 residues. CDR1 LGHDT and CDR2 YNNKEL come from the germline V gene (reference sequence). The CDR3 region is CASSQEGVLFDF. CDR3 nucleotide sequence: TGTGCCAGCAGCCAAGAGGGGGTGCTTTTCGACTTC.

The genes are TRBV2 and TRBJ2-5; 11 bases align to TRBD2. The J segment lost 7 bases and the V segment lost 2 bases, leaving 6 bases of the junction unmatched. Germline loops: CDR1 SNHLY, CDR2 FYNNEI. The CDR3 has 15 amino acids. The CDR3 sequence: CASSELAGGGGTQYF. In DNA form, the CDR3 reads TGTGCCAGCAGTGAACTAGCGGGGGGTGGGGGGACCCAGTACTTC.

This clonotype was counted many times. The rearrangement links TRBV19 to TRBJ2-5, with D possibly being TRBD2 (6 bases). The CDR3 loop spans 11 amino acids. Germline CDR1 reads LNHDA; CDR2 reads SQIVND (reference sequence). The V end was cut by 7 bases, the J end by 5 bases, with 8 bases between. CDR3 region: CASTSGETQYF. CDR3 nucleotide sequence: TGTGCCAGTACCAGCGGGGAGACCCAGTACTTC.

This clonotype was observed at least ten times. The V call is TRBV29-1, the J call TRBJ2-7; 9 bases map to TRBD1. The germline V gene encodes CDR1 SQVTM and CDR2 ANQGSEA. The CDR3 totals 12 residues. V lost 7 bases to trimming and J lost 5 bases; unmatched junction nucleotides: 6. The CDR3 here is CSAGQGENEQYF. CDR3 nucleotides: TGCAGCGCGGGACAGGGAGAGAACGAGCAGTACTTC.

CDR3 bases: TGTGCCAGCAGCTCCTTCTTGGGGGGAGGCAGCAATCAGCCCCAGCATTTT. Translation gives CASSSFLGGGSNQPQHF. The chain combines TRBV5-5 with TRBJ1-5, with D possibly being TRBD1 (5 bases). The V and J ends lost 3 bases and 1 base respectively, with 17 bases between them. From germline, CDR1 is SGHKS and CDR2 YYEKEE (reference sequence). There are 17 residues in the CDR3.